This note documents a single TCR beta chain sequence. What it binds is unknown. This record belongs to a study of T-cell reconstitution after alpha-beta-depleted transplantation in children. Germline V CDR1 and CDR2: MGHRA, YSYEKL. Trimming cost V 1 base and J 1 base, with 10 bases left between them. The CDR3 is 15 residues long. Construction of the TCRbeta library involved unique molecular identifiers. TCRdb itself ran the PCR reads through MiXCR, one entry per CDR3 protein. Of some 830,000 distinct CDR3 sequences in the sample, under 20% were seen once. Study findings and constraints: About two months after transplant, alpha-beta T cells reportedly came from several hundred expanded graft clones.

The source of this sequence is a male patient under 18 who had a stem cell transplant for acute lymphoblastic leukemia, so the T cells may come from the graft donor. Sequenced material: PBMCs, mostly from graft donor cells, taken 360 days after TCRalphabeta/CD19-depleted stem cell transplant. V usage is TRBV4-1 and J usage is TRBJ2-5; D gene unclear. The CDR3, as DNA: TGCGCCAGCAGCCAAGGGCGACTTGTCCAAGAGACCCAGTACTTC. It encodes CASSQGRLVQETQYF.